The next 13 T cell receptor beta chains were all read from a single sample in a study of Graves' ophthalmopathy and Graves' hyperthyroidism. TCR beta CDR3 amplification used RNA transcripts. HTBI primers were used in a first-round RT-PCR, which preceded a second-round multiplex PCR. TCRdb analysed the multiplex PCR reads with MiXCR anew, one entry per CDR3 protein. Of over a million distinct CDR3 sequences detected, 35% to 45% appear once; the ten largest clones hold 11%. The sequenced sample consisted of peripheral blood or thyroid tissue (not recorded which). These receptor sequences come from an adult man with Graves' hyperthyroidism.

CDR3: CASSSFRSATVYEQYF. The CDR3 DNA follows: TGCGCCAGCAGCTCCTTTCGTAGCGCAACCGTCTACGAGCAGTACTTC. The chain links TRBV4-1 to TRBJ2-7, with D maybe TRBD2 (5 bases). The CDR3 has 16 residues. V was pared by 5 bases and J by 3 bases, with 20 bases between. Germline CDR1 is MGHRA and CDR2 is YSYEKL.

The rearrangement uses TRBV4-2 and TRBJ1-1; weak D call: TRBD1 (5 bases). In germline, CDR1 is LGHNA, CDR2 YNFKEQ. The CDR3 spans 14 residues. Trimming cost V 1 base and J 6 bases, with 12 bases left between them. The CDR3 DNA sequence: TGTGCCAGCAGCCAAGTGGAGAGGGGCCCTGAAGCTTTCTTT. This sequence encodes CASSQVERGPEAFF.

This chain links TRBV7-9 with TRBJ2-5; 7 bases align to TRBD2. CDR1 is SEHNR and CDR2 is FQNEAQ in the germline V gene (reference sequence). The CDR3 runs 15 residues. Germline trimming cut 5 bases from V and 1 base from J; bases unmatched to any gene: 7. CDR3 DNA sequence: TGTGCCAGCAGCCCTAACGGGGGGACCCAAGAGACCCAGTACTTC. Amino acids: CASSPNGGTQETQYF.

The chain uses TRBV7-2 and TRBJ1-4; no firm D call. Trimming took off 1 base at V and 4 bases at J, with 10 bases between the two ends. Germline CDR1 and CDR2: SGHTA and FQGNSA. The CDR3 length is 15 residues. The CDR3 nucleotides are TGTGCCAGCAGCTTAGGGGGTAGGAGTAATGAAAAACTGTTTTTT. It encodes CASSLGGRSNEKLFF.

This clonotype has at least ten counts. The chain combines TRBV28 with TRBJ1-1; D is undetermined. The CDR3 consists of 11 residues. V gave up 3 bases and J gave up 4 bases, with 3 bases separating them. Germline-derived CDR1 and CDR2 are MDHEN and SYDVKM. CDR3: CASSFFTEAFF. CDR3 DNA: TGTGCCAGCAGTTTTTTCACTGAAGCTTTCTTT.

The count of this clonotype is one. This chain uses TRBV9 with TRBJ1-3; D is undetermined. This CDR3 is built from 15 residues. The V and J ends lost 1 base and 0 bases respectively, with 8 bases between them. Per germline, CDR1 SGDLS and CDR2 YYNGEE. The DNA of the CDR3 is TGTGCCAGCAGCGTATCCGGCAACTCTGGAAACACCATATATTTT. It encodes CASSVSGNSGNTIYF.

This clonotype was recorded at least ten times. The chain has TRBV29-1 and TRBJ1-2, with TRBD1 matching 7 bases. The CDR3 contains 13 residues. From germline, CDR1 is SQVTM and CDR2 ANQGSEA. V shed 0 bases and J 4 bases; nucleotides not matched to a gene: 2. The CDR3 DNA sequence: TGCAGCGTTGAAGATGGGGACAGCTATGGCTACACCTTC. Its protein product is CSVEDGDSYGYTF.

This clonotype has only a few counts. This rearrangement joins TRBV24-1 to TRBJ2-3, with 7 bases matching TRBD1. The CDR3 runs 15 residues. In germline, CDR1 is KGHDR, CDR2 SFDVKD. With 4 bases clipped from V and 2 bases from J, the junction kept 5 bases outside the gene matches. In nucleotides, the CDR3 is TGTGCCACCAGTGACCCGGGACAGATCACAGATACGCAGTATTTT. It codes for CATSDPGQITDTQYF.

This clonotype was detected ten times or more. The chain uses TRBV29-1 and TRBJ2-2, with D possibly being TRBD1 (5 bases). CDR1 is SQVTM, CDR2 ANQGSEA, per germline. This CDR3 comprises 14 residues. V lost 2 bases and J 6 bases, leaving 13 bases between the germline ends. The CDR3 region has the DNA TGCAGCGTTGAATGGCAGGGAAGGCCCGGGGAGCTGTTTTTT. It codes for CSVEWQGRPGELFF.

The chain employs TRBV7-8 and TRBJ2-5; D is unclear. Germline lookup yields CDR1 SGHVS and CDR2 FQNEAQ. The V end lost 1 base, the J end lost 10 bases, and 10 bases lay between the germline ends. The CDR3 is 12 amino acids. DNA of the CDR3: TGTGCCAGCAGCTTAGACTTAGTGAACCAGTACTTC. Translation gives CASSLDLVNQYF.

This clonotype occurred many times. The chain combines TRBV7-9 with TRBJ2-7; D remains ambiguous. V gave up 5 bases and J gave up 4 bases, with 9 bases separating them. Germline-derived CDR1 and CDR2 are SEHNR and FQNEAQ (reference sequence). The CDR3 loop spans 12 amino acids. In DNA form, the CDR3 reads TGTGCCAGCAGCCAGATAGCATACGAGCAGTACTTC. This encodes CASSQIAYEQYF.

This clonotype was seen only once. The V and J genes are TRBV29-1 and TRBJ1-1, with TRBD1 as a possible D gene (6 bases). This CDR3 region has 15 residues. Germline V gives CDR1 SQVTM, CDR2 ANQGSEA. Trimming took off 8 bases at V and 6 bases at J, with 25 bases between the two ends. The CDR3 sequence: CSLAGDIAGNAEAFF. The CDR3 coding sequence is TGCAGCTTGGCGGGGGACATCGCCGGCAACGCTGAAGCTTTCTTT. The entire variable domain, with the rest obtained from reference TRBV29-1 and TRBJ1-1, is as follows: SAVISQKPSRDICQRGTSLTIQCQVDSQVTMMFWYRQQPGQSLTLIATANQGSEATYESGFVIDKFPISRPNLTFSTLTVSNMSPEDSSIYLCSLAGDIAGNAEAFFGQGTRLTVV.

As to this clonotype: One end of the junction is discordant with germline, which a read error may explain. This chain's CDR3 is CASSYSPQYEQYF. The CDR3 DNA sequence: TGTGCCAGCAGTTACAGTCCACAGTACGAGCAGTACTTC. The V call is TRBV10-3, the J call TRBJ2-7, with no clear D. CDR1 is ENHRY, CDR2 SYGVKD, per germline. This CDR3 is built from 13 residues.